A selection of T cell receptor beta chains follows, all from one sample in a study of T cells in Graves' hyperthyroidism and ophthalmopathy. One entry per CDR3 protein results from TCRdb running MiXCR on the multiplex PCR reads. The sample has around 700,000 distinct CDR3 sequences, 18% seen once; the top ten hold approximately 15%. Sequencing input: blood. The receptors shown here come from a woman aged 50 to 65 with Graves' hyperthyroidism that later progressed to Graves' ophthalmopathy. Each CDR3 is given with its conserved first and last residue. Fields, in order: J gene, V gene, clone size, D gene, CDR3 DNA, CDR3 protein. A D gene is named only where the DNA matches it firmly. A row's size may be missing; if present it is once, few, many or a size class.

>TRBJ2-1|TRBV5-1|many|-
TGCGCCAGCAGCTTGGCTGAGGGGTCCTTTAATGAGCAGTTCTTC
CASSLAEGSFNEQFF
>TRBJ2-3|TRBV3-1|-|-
TGTGCCAGCAGCCAAGATTGGATCCGGGCAGATACGCAGTATTTT
CASSQDWIRADTQYF
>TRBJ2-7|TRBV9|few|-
TGTGCCAGCAGCGTAGGGGACACAGTCTACGAGCAGTACTTC
CASSVGDTVYEQYF
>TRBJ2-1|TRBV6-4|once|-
TGTGCCAGCAATGGGAGGGGGGGCAATGAGCAGTTCTTC
CASNGRGGNEQFF
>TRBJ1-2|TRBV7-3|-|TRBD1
TGTGCCAGCAGCTTAATGGGGGACAGGGGAAATGGCTACACCTTC
CASSLMGDRGNGYTF
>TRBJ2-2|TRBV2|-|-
TGTGCCAGCAAGAACAGGGAGAACACCGGGGAGCTGTTTTTT
CASKNRENTGELFF
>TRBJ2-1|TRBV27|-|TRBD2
TGTGCCAGCCTAGCGGGGGGTGCCTACAATGAGCAGTTCTTC
CASLAGGAYNEQFF
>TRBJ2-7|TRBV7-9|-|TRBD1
TGTGCCAGCAGGCCCGGGACAGGCGATGCCTCGCAGTACTTC
CASRPGTGDASQYF
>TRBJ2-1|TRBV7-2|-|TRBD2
TGTGCCAGCAGCTTAGCCCCTAGCGGGGGGGCCGATGAGCAGTTCTTC
CASSLAPSGGADEQFF
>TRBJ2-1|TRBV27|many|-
TGTGCCAGCAGTCTCACAGGGAACACCTACAATGAGCAGTTCTTC
CASSLTGNTYNEQFF
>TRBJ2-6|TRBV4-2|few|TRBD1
TGTGCCAGCAGCCAGGTGGCAGGGGGCGTCTCTGGGGCCAACGTCCTGACTTTC
CASSQVAGGVSGANVLTF
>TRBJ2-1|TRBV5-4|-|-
TGTGCCAGCAGCTTTCTAGCGACCTACAATGAGCAGTTCTTC
CASSFLATYNEQFF
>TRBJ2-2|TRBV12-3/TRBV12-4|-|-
TGTGCCAGCAAACCAGGGGTACTCGGGGAGCTGTTTTTT
CASKPGVLGELFF
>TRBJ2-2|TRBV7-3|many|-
TGTGCCAGCAGCTTAATAGGGGGGAACACCGGGGAGCTGTTTTTT
CASSLIGGNTGELFF
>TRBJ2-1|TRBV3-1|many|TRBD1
TGTGCCAGCAGCCAAGGTGCGAGGGGGCGACTCGGAAATGAGCAGTTCTTC
CASSQGARGRLGNEQFF
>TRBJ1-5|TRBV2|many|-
TGTGCCAGCAGTGTAGATTTTTGGGACGGCGGCAATCAGCCCCAGCATTTT
CASSVDFWDGGNQPQHF
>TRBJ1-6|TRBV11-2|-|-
TGTGCCAGCAGCAGCCAAGGGGACCTCGGATCACCCCTCCACTTT
CASSSQGDLGSPLHF
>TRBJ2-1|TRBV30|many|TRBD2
TGTGCCTGGAGTGTACCAGCGGGGGCCTACAATGAGCAGTTCTTC
CAWSVPAGAYNEQFF
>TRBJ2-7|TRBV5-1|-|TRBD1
TGCGCCAGCAGCTTCGGGACAGGGCACTCCTACGAGCAGTACTTC
CASSFGTGHSYEQYF
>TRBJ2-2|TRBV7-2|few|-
TGTGCCAGCAGGTCAGGGAACACCGGGGAGCTGTTTTTT
CASRSGNTGELFF
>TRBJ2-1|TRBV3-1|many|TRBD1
TGTGCCAGCAGCCAAGATCTGAGACAGGGTAGGCCCTACAATGAGCAGTTCTTC
CASSQDLRQGRPYNEQFF
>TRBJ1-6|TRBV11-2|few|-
TGTGCCAGCAGCTCCCCGGGTAAGAGGAATTCACCCCTCCACTTT
CASSSPGKRNSPLHF
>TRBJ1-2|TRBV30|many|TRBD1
TGTGCCTGGACCTACTACAGGGGAGCGAGGGGCTACACCTTC
CAWTYYRGARGYTF
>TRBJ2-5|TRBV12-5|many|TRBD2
TGTGCTAGTGGGGACACTAGCGTTGAGACCCAGTACTTC
CASGDTSVETQYF
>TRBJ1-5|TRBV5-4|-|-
TGTGCCAGCAGCTTGGCGGCGGTTACTAGCACAGATACGCAGCATTTT
CASSLAAVTSTDTQHF
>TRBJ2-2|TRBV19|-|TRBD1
TGTGCCAGTAGTCCATGGGACAGCAACACCGGGGAGCTGTTTTTT
CASSPWDSNTGELFF
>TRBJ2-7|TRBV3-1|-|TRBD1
TGTGCCAGCAGCCGACAGGGGGCGGGGGAGCAGTACTTC
CASSRQGAGEQYF
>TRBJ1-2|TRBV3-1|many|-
TGTGCCAGCAGCAACAGGGACGGTGGAGGGTATGGCTACACCTTC
CASSNRDGGGYGYTF
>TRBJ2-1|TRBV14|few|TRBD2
TGTGCCAGCTCCCCCCCTACTAGCGGTTCCTACAATGAGCAGTTCTTC
CASSPPTSGSYNEQFF
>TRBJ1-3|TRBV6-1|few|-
TGTGCCAGCAGTGAATCGGGGGGTTTTGGATGGTCTGGAAACACCATATATTTT
CASSESGGFGWSGNTIYF
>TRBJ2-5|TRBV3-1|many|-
TGTGCCAGCAGCCCATTTGAAGAGACCCAGTACTTC
CASSPFEETQYF
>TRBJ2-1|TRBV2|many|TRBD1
TGTGCCAGCAGTGAGGGACAGGGGATTTTCAATGAGCAGTTCTTC
CASSEGQGIFNEQFF
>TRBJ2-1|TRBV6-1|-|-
TGTGCCAGCAGTCCCCCTCCGCGGAACGCGAATGAGCAGTTCTTC
CASSPPPRNANEQFF
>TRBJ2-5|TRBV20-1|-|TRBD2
TGCAGTGCCACAGGACTAGCGGAAGAGACCCAGTACTTC
CSATGLAEETQYF
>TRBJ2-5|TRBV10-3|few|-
TGTGCCATCAGTGGACAGTGGGGGGGGCTCCAGAACCAAGAGACCCAGTACTTC
CAISGQWGGLQNQETQYF
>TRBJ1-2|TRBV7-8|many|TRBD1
TGTGCCAGCAGCTTAAACAGGGGTGGTAACTATGGCTACACCTTC
CASSLNRGGNYGYTF
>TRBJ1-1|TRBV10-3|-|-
TGTGCCATCAATCCCTCCGGGGGGCGGGGGGTGAACACTGAAGCTTTCTTT
CAINPSGGRGVNTEAFF
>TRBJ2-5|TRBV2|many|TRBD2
TGTGCCAGCAGGACTAGCGGGGGGCTGAACCAAGAGACCCAGTACTTC
CASRTSGGLNQETQYF
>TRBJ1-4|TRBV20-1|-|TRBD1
TGCAGTGCAGATAACAGGGGGCGGACTAATGAAAAACTGTTTTTT
CSADNRGRTNEKLFF
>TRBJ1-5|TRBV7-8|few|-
TGTGCCAGCAGCTACTGGACAGTTGGGGACAATCAGCCCCAGCATTTT
CASSYWTVGDNQPQHF
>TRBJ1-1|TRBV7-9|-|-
TGTGCCAGCAGCTTAGCCCGGCCCGGGGTGGCAGTGAACACTGAAGCTTTCTTT
CASSLARPGVAVNTEAFF
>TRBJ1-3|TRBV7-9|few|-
TGTGCCAGCAGCTTAGTTTGGCGGGACTCTGGAAACACCATATATTTT
CASSLVWRDSGNTIYF
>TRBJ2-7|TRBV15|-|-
TGTGCCACCAGCTTAACAGGTCGCGAGCAGTACTTC
CATSLTGREQYF
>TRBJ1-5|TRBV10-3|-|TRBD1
TGTGCCATCAGCGGACAGGGTTTTCAGCCCCAGCATTTT
CAISGQGFQPQHF
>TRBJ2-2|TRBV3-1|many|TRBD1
TGTGCCAGCAGCCAAAAAGGGGGCGCTACCGGGGAGCTGTTTTTT
CASSQKGGATGELFF
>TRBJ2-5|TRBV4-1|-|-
TGCGCCAGCAGCCTCCTAAGGGGAGCAGGGGAAGAGACCCAGTACTTC
CASSLLRGAGEETQYF
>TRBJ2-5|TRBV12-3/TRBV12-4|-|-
TGTGCCAGCAACGCATGGGGACAAGAGACCCAGTACTTC
CASNAWGQETQYF
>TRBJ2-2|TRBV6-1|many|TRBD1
TGTGCCAGCAGTTGGCGGACAGGGAACACCGGGGAGCTGTTTTTT
CASSWRTGNTGELFF
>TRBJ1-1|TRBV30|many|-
TGTGCCTGGAACCAGAAGGAATTCACTGAAGCTTTCTTT
CAWNQKEFTEAFF
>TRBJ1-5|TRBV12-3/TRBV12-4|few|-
TGTGCCAGCAGTCCGCCCGGGGAGGGCCCCAATCAGCCCCAGCATTTT
CASSPPGEGPNQPQHF
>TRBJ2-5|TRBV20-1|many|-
TGCAGTGCCAGTGTAGGGCAGGGTGGCCAAGAGACCCAGTACTTC
CSASVGQGGQETQYF
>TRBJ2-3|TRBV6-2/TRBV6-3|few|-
TGTGCCAGCAGTTACCCGACAGGGAGGGATACGCAGTATTTT
CASSYPTGRDTQYF
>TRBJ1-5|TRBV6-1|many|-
TGTGCCAGCAGCTCGGGGTCGGTTCAGCCCCAGCATTTT
CASSSGSVQPQHF
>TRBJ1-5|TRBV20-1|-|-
TGCAGTGCTAGAGTCAGGGACTATCAGCCCCAGCATTTT
CSARVRDYQPQHF
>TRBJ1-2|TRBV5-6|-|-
TGTGCCAGCAGCTTGGCTAGGGGGATCCATGGCTACACCTTC
CASSLARGIHGYTF